Detailed here is one T cell receptor beta chain. What it binds is not known. These data belong to a study of cytomegalovirus exposure and HLA in healthy donors. Study conclusions and caveats: Across all donors, roughly uniform sequencing depth was an assumption of the presence/absence analyses. Highest at DRB1 and lowest at HLA-C, TCR association rates differed among HLA loci in a later analysis. CMV serostatus was the only immune exposure information that was available.

Trimming pared 5 bases from V and 6 bases from J, leaving 14 bases between. Germline V CDR1 and CDR2: SEHNR, FQNEAQ (reference sequence). The CDR3 spans 14 residues. Both 60 Vbeta primers and 13 Jbeta primers went into the PCR. Repertoires were generated with immunoSEQ multiplex PCR, while TCRdb's copy carries only in-frame clones and drops some. This table has about 160,000 clones, roughly 84% appearing once. Healthy bone marrow donors formed the donor group. This chain connects TRBV7-9 to TRBJ2-1; TRBD1 might be the D (6 bases). The source of this sequence is a man in his thirties or forties in good health and CMV-seronegative. Material for sequencing was PBMCs. The CDR3 DNA follows: TGTGCCAGCAGCCCGAGGGGGTCGGGCAATGAGCAGTTCTTC. Translated, it gives CASSPRGSGNEQFF.